Below, 25 T cell receptor beta chains from the same sample are listed, as sequenced in a study of lymphopenia after photon versus proton radiotherapy. Measured with immunoSEQ multiplex PCR; TCRdb has only the in-frame clones, and not every one. Of over 40,000 clones listed, more than 90% are singletons. The specimen was peripheral blood, collected from a patient treated with photon-based radiotherapy. These receptors originate from a woman in her forties with cholangiocarcinoma.

V gene TRBV11-2 combines with J gene TRBJ2-7; TRBD2 agrees at 8 bases. V shed 4 bases and J 6 bases; nucleotides not matched to a gene: 5. Germline V CDR1 and CDR2: SGHAT, FQNNGV. The CDR3 runs to 13 residues. CDR3 sequence (DNA): TGTGCCAGCAGCTACTCGGCGGGAGGCGAGCAGTACTTC. This gives the protein CASSYSAGGEQYF.

The rearrangement joins TRBV6-6 to TRBJ2-7; 11 bases align to TRBD1. J was trimmed by 0 bases and V by 6 bases; bases with no gene match: 7. This CDR3 contains 16 residues. Germline CDR1 reads MNHNY; CDR2 reads SVGAGI (reference sequence). CDR3 nucleotides: TGTGCCAGCAGGGGACAGGGGGGCTATAGCTCCTACGAGCAGTACTTC. Encoded protein: CASRGQGGYSSYEQYF.

To note about this clone: The junction shows a germline mismatch at one end, possibly a read error. The CDR3 bases are TGTGCTAGCAGCCTCGGGACAGGGACCTACGAGCAGTACTTC. Residues: CASSLGTGTYEQYF. The rearrangement links TRBV7-7 to TRBJ2-7; 9 bases agree with TRBD1. Germline CDR1 and CDR2: SSHAT and FNYEAQ (reference sequence). The CDR3 is made up of 14 amino acids.

This clone showed up just once. In DNA form, the CDR3 reads TGTGCCAGCAGTCACAGCAGTTTGGGAGAGACCCAGTACTTC. Protein sequence: CASSHSSLGETQYF. V is TRBV6-5 and J is TRBJ2-5, with unresolved D. This CDR3 contains 14 residues. V lost 5 bases, J lost 4 bases, and 14 bases lay in between. CDR1 MNHEY and CDR2 SVGAGI come from the germline V gene.

The V call is TRBV5-1, the J call TRBJ1-3; 9 nucleotides align to TRBD1. The germline gives CDR1 SGHRS, CDR2 YFSETQ. The CDR3 is made up of 18 amino acids. J was trimmed by 0 bases and V by 0 bases; bases with no gene match: 7. CDR3 bases: TGCGCCAGCAGCTTGGAAATCGGGACAGGGTACTCTGGAAACACCATATATTTT. Its translation is CASSLEIGTGYSGNTIYF.

The chain uses TRBV30 and TRBJ1-6, with 9 bases identical to TRBD1. J was trimmed by 10 bases and V by 2 bases; bases with no gene match: 6. From germline, CDR1 is GTSNPN and CDR2 SVGIG (reference sequence). This CDR3 comprises 14 residues. The CDR3 coding sequence is TGTGCCTGGAGTAGGACAGGGGAAGGGTCACCCCTCCACTTT. It yields the protein CAWSRTGEGSPLHF.

The chain carries TRBV2 and TRBJ2-2, with D perhaps matching TRBD2 (5 bases). Germline assignment: CDR1 SNHLY and CDR2 FYNNEI. CDR3 length equals 15 residues. Between the trimmed V and J ends, which lost 6 bases and 0 bases, there was a span of 11 bases. CDR3 residues: CASSRFGANTGELFF. The CDR3 DNA sequence: TGTGCCAGCAGCAGATTCGGGGCGAACACCGGGGAGCTGTTTTTT.

V is TRBV10-1 and J is TRBJ2-1; 11 positions agree with TRBD2. V gave up 2 bases and J gave up 2 bases; unmatched junction bases: 2. Germline V gives CDR1 WNHNN, CDR2 SYGVQD (reference sequence). The CDR3 totals 16 residues. Here the CDR3 reads CASSELAGGAYNEQFF. The CDR3, as DNA: TGCGCCAGCAGTGAGCTAGCGGGAGGTGCCTACAATGAGCAGTTCTTC.

The chain has TRBV6-6 and TRBJ1-1; D is unresolved. Trimming stripped 6 bases from V and 3 bases from J, with 8 bases between. The CDR3 covers 12 residues. Per the germline V gene, CDR1 is MNHNY and CDR2 is SVGAGI (reference sequence). The DNA of the CDR3 is TGTGCCAGCAGGCCTGCTTACACTGAAGCTTTCTTT. This encodes CASRPAYTEAFF.

The chain couples TRBV5-1 to TRBJ2-6, with D perhaps TRBD1 (6 bases). This CDR3 is 17 amino acids long. From germline, CDR1 is SGHRS and CDR2 YFSETQ. V was pared by 4 bases and J by 1 base, with 15 bases between. As DNA, the CDR3 is TGCGCCAGCAGCGGAACCTACCAGGGGTCTGGGGCCAACGTCCTGACTTTC. Translating it yields CASSGTYQGSGANVLTF.

The J gene is TRBJ2-5, the V gene TRBV5-1; D is perhaps TRBD1 (6 bases). This CDR3 has 14 residues. Trimming took 4 bases from V and 2 from J, leaving 12 bases between them. Germline assignment: CDR1 SGHRS and CDR2 YFSETQ. The CDR3 sequence: CASSRDTLQETQYF. CDR3 in DNA: TGCGCCAGCAGCCGGGACACGCTACAAGAGACCCAGTACTTC.

V usage is TRBV28 and J usage is TRBJ1-5, with TRBD1 identical over 8 bases. This CDR3 contains 15 residues. Germline trimming cut 2 bases from V and 7 bases from J; bases unmatched to any gene: 7. Germline values: CDR1 MDHEN, CDR2 SYDVKM. For the CDR3, the DNA is TGTGCCAGCAGTTTACAGGGCAGGGGGCACCAGCCCCAGCATTTT. The encoded protein is CASSLQGRGHQPQHF.

V and J are TRBV5-6 and TRBJ2-3; TRBD1 might be the D (7 bases). The CDR3 runs to 15 residues. Trimming took off 4 bases at V and 3 bases at J, with 15 bases between the two ends. Germline V gene lookup returns CDR1 SGHDT and CDR2 YYEEEE. As DNA, the CDR3 is TGTGCCAGCAGCCCCCAGGGGGGCATAACAGATACGCAGTATTTT. This translates into CASSPQGGITDTQYF.

CDR3 DNA sequence: TGTGCCAGCAGGACAGCGGGGAACACCGGGGAGCTGTTTTTT. Translation gives CASRTAGNTGELFF. The V call is TRBV11-3, the J call TRBJ2-2, with D tentatively TRBD2 (6 bases). This CDR3 contains 14 residues. Trimming took off 6 bases at V and 1 base at J, with 9 bases between the two ends. Germline loops: CDR1 SGHNT, CDR2 YENEEA. Full variable domain (rest looked up from reference TRBV11-3 and TRBJ2-2): EAGVVQSPRYKIIEKKQPVAFWCNPISGHNTLYWYLQNLGQGPELLIRYENEEAVDDSQLPKDRFSAERLKGVDSTLKIQPAELGDSAVYLCASRTAGNTGELFFGEGSRLTVL.

The rearrangement links TRBV19 to TRBJ2-7; D perhaps matches TRBD1 (6 bases). Germline loops: CDR1 LNHDA, CDR2 SQIVND (reference sequence). The CDR3 length is 13 residues. Trimming cost V 8 bases and J 3 bases, with 14 bases left between them. CDR3 in DNA: TGTGCCAGTGCCGGGGACAAACACTACGAGCAGTACTTC. Its translation: CASAGDKHYEQYF.

This clone was recorded once. V usage is TRBV30 and J usage is TRBJ2-3; no reliable D call. Looked up from germline, CDR1 is GTSNPN and CDR2 is SVGIG (reference sequence). The CDR3 consists of 11 residues. The V gene lost 6 bases and the J gene lost 4 bases, with 8 bases spanning the gap. The CDR3 sequence: CACGFADTQYF. The CDR3 DNA follows: TGTGCCTGCGGGTTTGCAGATACGCAGTATTTT.

This clone is medium-sized in the sample. This sequence joins TRBV10-2 and TRBJ1-6; no definite D call. V lost 3 bases to trimming and J lost 9 bases, with 12 bases between them. The length of the CDR3 is 14 residues. Germline-derived CDR1 and CDR2 are WSHSY and SAAADI. The CDR3 DNA sequence: TGCGCCAGCAGTGATGGAGTCCGGGGTTCACCCCTCCACTTT. Protein: CASSDGVRGSPLHF.

CDR3 in amino acids: CAWSRGNTIYF. CDR3 nucleotides: TGTGCCTGGAGTCGTGGAAACACCATATATTTT. The J gene is TRBJ1-3, the V gene TRBV30; D not resolved. The V end lost 2 bases, the J end lost 3 bases, and 2 bases lay between the germline ends. The length of the CDR3 is 11 residues. Germline values: CDR1 GTSNPN, CDR2 SVGIG (reference sequence).

This clone is classed as medium-sized. Different DNA sequences within this sample yield the same CDR3. The chain uses TRBV27 and TRBJ2-1; 12 nucleotides agree with TRBD2. J was trimmed by 8 bases and V by 6 bases; bases with no gene match: 5. The CDR3 covers 14 residues. CDR1 is MNHEY, CDR2 SMNVEV, per germline (reference sequence). CDR3 in amino acids: CASSRTSGKDEQFF. In DNA form, the CDR3 reads TGTGCCAGCAGCCGGACTAGCGGGAAGGATGAGCAGTTCTTC.

The chain has TRBV5-1 and TRBJ2-3; TRBD2 is a possible D gene (6 bases). Germline V gene lookup returns CDR1 SGHRS and CDR2 YFSETQ. The CDR3 is 15 residues long. V was cut by 3 bases and J by 2 bases, with 13 bases left in between. CDR3 sequence: CASSSAGTLTDTQYF. The CDR3 DNA is TGCGCCAGCAGCTCCGCGGGAACTCTCACAGATACGCAGTATTTT. The full variable domain, with the rest looked up from reference TRBV5-1 and TRBJ2-3, is KAGVTQTPRYLIKTRGQQVTLSCSPISGHRSVSWYQQTPGQGLQFLFEYFSETQRNKGNFPGRFSGRQFSNSRSEMNVSTLELGDSALYLCASSSAGTLTDTQYFGPGTRLTVL.

This chain joins TRBV2 and TRBJ1-2; the match to TRBD1 covers 7 bases. Germline V gives CDR1 SNHLY, CDR2 FYNNEI. The CDR3 covers 13 residues. V trimming: 10 bases; J trimming: 3 bases; junction bases outside the gene matches: 8. The CDR3 is CAISQGEDYGYTF. CDR3 DNA sequence: TGTGCCATAAGTCAGGGGGAGGACTATGGCTACACCTTC.

The chain recombines TRBV28 with TRBJ1-5; TRBD1 matches 8 bases. Germline V lookup: CDR1 MDHEN, CDR2 SYDVKM. The V segment lost 2 bases and the J segment 1 base; nucleotides outside the gene matches: 10. The CDR3 loop spans 18 amino acids. The CDR3 region has the DNA TGTGCCAGCAGTTTAATCGCAGGGGGCGGTTTGAGCAATCAGCCCCAGCATTTT. Amino acids: CASSLIAGGGLSNQPQHF.

A single count supports this clone. The rearrangement uses TRBV30 and TRBJ2-1; 10 nucleotides match TRBD2. The CDR3 loop spans 15 amino acids. Germline CDR1 GTSNPN, CDR2 SVGIG (reference sequence). Losses at the gene ends were 1 base for V and 4 bases for J; bases not matched to a gene: 4. In nucleotides, the CDR3 is TGTGCCTGGAGTGGAACTAGCGGGATTTACAATGAGCAGTTCTTC. The encoded protein is CAWSGTSGIYNEQFF. Drawing the rest from reference TRBV30 and TRBJ2-1, the complete variable domain is SQTIHQWPATLVQPVGSPLSLECTVEGTSNPNLYWYRQAAGRGLQLLFYSVGIGQISSEVPQNLSASRPQDRQFILSSKKLLLSDSGFYLCAWSGTSGIYNEQFFGPGTRLTVL.

This clone was seen a handful of times. CDR3 region: CASGEMDEQFF. Written as DNA, the CDR3 is TGTGCCAGCGGGGAGATGGATGAGCAGTTCTTC. The chain carries TRBV9 and TRBJ2-1; TRBD2 might be the D (5 bases). V gave up 7 bases and J gave up 8 bases, with 10 bases separating them. CDR1 and CDR2 from the germline V gene are SGDLS and YYNGEE. The CDR3 covers 11 residues.

This chain links TRBV7-9 with TRBJ2-7, with 9 bases lining up with TRBD1. The CDR3 is 15 residues long. Germline CDR1 is SEHNR and CDR2 is FQNEAQ (reference sequence). V gave up 5 bases and J gave up 2 bases; unmatched junction bases: 7. CDR3 sequence: CASSHTGGAPYEQYF. The DNA of the CDR3 is TGTGCCAGCAGCCATACAGGGGGCGCTCCCTACGAGCAGTACTTC.